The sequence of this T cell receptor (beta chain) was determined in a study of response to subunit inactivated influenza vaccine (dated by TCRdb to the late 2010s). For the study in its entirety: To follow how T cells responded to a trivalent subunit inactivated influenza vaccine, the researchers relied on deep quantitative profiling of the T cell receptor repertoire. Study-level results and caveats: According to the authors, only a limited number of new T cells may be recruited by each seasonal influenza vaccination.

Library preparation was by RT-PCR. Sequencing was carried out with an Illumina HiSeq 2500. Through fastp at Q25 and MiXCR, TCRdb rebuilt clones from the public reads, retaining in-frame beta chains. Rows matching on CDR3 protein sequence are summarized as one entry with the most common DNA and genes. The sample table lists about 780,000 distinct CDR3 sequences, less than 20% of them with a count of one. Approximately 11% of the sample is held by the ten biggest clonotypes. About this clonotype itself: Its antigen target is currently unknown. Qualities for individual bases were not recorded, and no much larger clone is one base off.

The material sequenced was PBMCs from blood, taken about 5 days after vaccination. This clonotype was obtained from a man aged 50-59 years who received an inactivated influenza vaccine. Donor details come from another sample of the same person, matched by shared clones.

The nucleotide sequence is given as TGCAGCGTTGGAGAGGGGAACCAGCCCCAGCATTTT. It encodes CSVGEGNQPQHF. The chain is assembled from TRBV29-1 and TRBJ1-5; tentative D gene TRBD1, with 5 bases matching. As encoded in the germline V gene, CDR1 is SQVTM while CDR2 is ANQGSEA. The CDR3 starts with the cysteine, ends with the phenylalanine, and has 12 residues. Only the CDR3 region is kept as DNA, spanning 36 bases read in frame from base 1. V drops 4 bases and J drops 7 bases, leaving 11 bases in between.